This T cell receptor (beta chain) was found in a study of response to subunit inactivated influenza vaccine. Notes on the study in general: Authors suggested each seasonal flu vaccination may recruit only limited numbers of new T cells.

The CDR3 is 14 residues long. The germline V gene encodes CDR1 KGHSH and CDR2 LQKENI. Trimming took 3 bases from V and 6 from J; bases not matched to a gene: 8. This clonotype was seen a handful of times. No antigen is known for it. MiXCR, run by TCRdb on the RT-PCR reads, gives a single entry per CDR3 protein. Of some 600,000 distinct CDR3 sequences listed, 11% to 15% are singletons. The sequence was collected from a man in his forties or fifties who received an inactivated influenza vaccine. The sequences come from PBMCs from blood, collected around 14 days before vaccination. The chain combines TRBV18 with TRBJ2-7, with 7 bases lining up with TRBD2. CDR3 in amino acids: CASSPPGLPFEQYF. Written as DNA, the CDR3 is TGTGCCAGCTCACCCCCGGGACTACCGTTCGAGCAGTACTTC.